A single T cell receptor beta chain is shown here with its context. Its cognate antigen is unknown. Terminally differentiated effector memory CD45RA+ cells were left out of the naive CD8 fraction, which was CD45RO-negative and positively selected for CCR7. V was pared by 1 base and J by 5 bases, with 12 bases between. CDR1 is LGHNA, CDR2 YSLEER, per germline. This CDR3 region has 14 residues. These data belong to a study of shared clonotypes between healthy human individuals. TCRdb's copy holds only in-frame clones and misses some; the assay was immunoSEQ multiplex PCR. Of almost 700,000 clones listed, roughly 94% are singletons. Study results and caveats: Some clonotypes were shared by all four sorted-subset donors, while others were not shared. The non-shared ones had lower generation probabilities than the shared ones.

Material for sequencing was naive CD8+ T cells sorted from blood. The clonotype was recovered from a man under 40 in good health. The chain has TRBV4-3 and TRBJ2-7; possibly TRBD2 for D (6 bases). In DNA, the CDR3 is TGCGCCAGCAGCCAAGGGTGGAGGGCAAACGAGCAGTACTTC. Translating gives CASSQGWRANEQYF.